The sequence of this TCR beta chain was determined in a study of blood T cell repertoires in COVID-19 (dated by TCRdb to about 2020). For the wider study: Samples from collaborators originated in the United States, Italy and Spain and spanned both the acute and convalescent phases of COVID-19. The prospective study material was composed of cDNA or gDNA derived from T cells, B-cell-depleted T cells, or PBMCs. Deeply sampled blood TCRbeta repertoires from subjects exposed to, actively infected with, or recovered from COVID-19 were included in the dataset. A freely available public database, intended as a resource for researchers studying the immune response to SARS-CoV-2, is where the repertoires were released. Samples were obtained from the ongoing ImmuneRACE study (first 160 participants) and from over a thousand subjects provided by 6 global collaborators. The sample metadata nearly always contained a de-identified subject ID, COVID-19 status, age in years and sex. Where HLA class I and class II types were available, the types were taken from metadata supplied by the sample provider, not from assay-based typing.

What the research found in general, with its limitations: Clinical and demographic metadata were provided uncurated, with the amount varying by source and participant.

The immunoSEQ Assay, a bias-controlled multiplex PCR, was used to amplify TCRbeta CDR3 regions from genomic DNA. From the authors' description of their analysis: Nucleated cell counts per sample were estimated from amplification of reference gene primers within the assay. Sequence reads were collapsed and filtered to measure the absolute abundance of every unique TCRbeta CDR3 rearrangement. For each sample, productive Simpson clonality was calculated as the square root of Simpson's diversity index over productive rearrangements. TCRdb limited this immuneACCESS table to in-frame rearrangements with V and J called. A share of clones is missing; checked studies link under half to unresolved V genes, and the rest is unexplained. V, J and clone size are those of that table, while D and trimming were read from the DNA. Present in this sample are approximately 300,000 clones, under 90% of which were seen just once. The top ten hold just under 9.5% of the sample.

On this clone itself: No antigen is known for it. Per-base quality was not reported, and no clone a single base away is much larger than it.

Participants in the prospective study were enrolled through a virtual design, were aged roughly 18 to 100 years, and lived in about two dozen United States geographic areas. In the prospective study, participants were assigned to cohorts based on the clinical history participants reported in a screening survey and a study questionnaire. ImmuneRACE Cohort 3 recovered participants were defined by two consecutive negative NP/OP PCR tests, healthcare professional clearance, or symptom resolution. In the prospective study, whole blood, serum and a nasopharyngeal or oropharyngeal swab were collected from each participant by mobile phlebotomists. Prospective study participants could optionally give additional blood draws and questionnaires over an approximately 2-month period. Blood samples from the prospective study were shipped frozen or at room temperature prior to DNA extraction. The sample consisted of PBMCs or T cells enriched from blood (not recorded which). This receptor was identified in a woman in her twenties or thirties who had recovered from COVID-19.

The CDR3 has the sequence CASSQAEGQGNGYTF. In nucleotide form, the sequence is TGTGCCAGCAGCCAAGCGGAGGGACAGGGGAACGGCTACACCTTC. Recombination joined TRBV4-2 with TRBJ1-2; 10 of the junction bases match TRBD1. In the germline V gene, CDR1 corresponds to LGHNA and CDR2 to YNFKEQ. V lost 1 base and J lost 8 bases, and the count of bases not matched to a germline gene is 7. The CDR3 goes from the cysteine to the phenylalanine over 15 residues. The read is trimmed to its CDR3 DNA, 45 bases read in frame from base 1.